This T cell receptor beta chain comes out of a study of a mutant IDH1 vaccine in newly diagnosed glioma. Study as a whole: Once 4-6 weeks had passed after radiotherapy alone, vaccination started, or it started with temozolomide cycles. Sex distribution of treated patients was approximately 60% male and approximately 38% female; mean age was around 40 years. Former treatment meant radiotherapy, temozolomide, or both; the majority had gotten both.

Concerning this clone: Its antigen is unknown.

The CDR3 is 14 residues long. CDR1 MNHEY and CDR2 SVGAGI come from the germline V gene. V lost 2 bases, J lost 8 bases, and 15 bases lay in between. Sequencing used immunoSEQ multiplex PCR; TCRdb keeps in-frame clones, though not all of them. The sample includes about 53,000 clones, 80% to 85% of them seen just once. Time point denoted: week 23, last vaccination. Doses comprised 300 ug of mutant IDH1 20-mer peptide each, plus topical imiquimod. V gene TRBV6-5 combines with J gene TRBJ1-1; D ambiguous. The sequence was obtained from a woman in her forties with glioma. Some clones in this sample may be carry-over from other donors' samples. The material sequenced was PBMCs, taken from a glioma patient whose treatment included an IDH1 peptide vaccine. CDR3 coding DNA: TGTGCCAGCAGTTACGAATCTCAAATGTTGGAAGCTTTCTTT. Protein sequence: CASSYESQMLEAFF.